Shown below are 3 T cell receptor beta chains from a single sample sequenced in a study of blood T cell repertoires in COVID-19. Sequenced by immunoSEQ multiplex PCR; TCRdb stores in-frame clones only, minus some. The sample carries hundreds of thousands of clones, approximately 85% recorded once. Sequencing was performed on peripheral blood. The origin of the receptors is a middle-aged man with COVID-19, enrolled during active disease.

The rearrangement links TRBV5-8 to TRBJ2-2; D remains unclear. This CDR3 comprises 16 residues. Germline lookup yields CDR1 SGHTS and CDR2 YDEGEE. V lost 0 bases to trimming and J lost 0 bases, with 9 bases between them. The CDR3 sequence: CASSLVVFANTGELFF. The CDR3, as DNA: TGTGCCAGCAGCTTGGTCGTTTTCGCGAACACCGGGGAGCTGTTTTTT.

The V gene is TRBV10-3, the J gene TRBJ2-1; D uncertain. Deletions cut 3 bases from V and 11 bases from J, with 17 bases between. CDR1 is ENHRY, CDR2 SYGVKD, per germline. The CDR3 spans 14 residues. The CDR3 loop reads CAISDPRRHGQQFF. As DNA, the CDR3 is TGTGCCATCAGTGACCCGAGAAGACACGGCCAGCAGTTCTTC.

This clone was found once. The chain carries TRBV7-9 and TRBJ1-4; D ambiguous. CDR3 length: 13 residues. Germline V gene lookup returns CDR1 SEHNR and CDR2 FQNEAQ (reference sequence). Trimming shortened V by 4 bases and J by 7 bases, and 10 bases separated the two germline ends. CDR3 protein: CASSSRGVEKLFF. CDR3 DNA sequence: TGTGCCAGCAGCTCTCGGGGAGTTGAAAAACTGTTTTTT.